This T cell receptor beta chain was identified during a study of control samples from healthy donors and cancer patients. Sequencing was performed with immunoSEQ multiplex PCR; in TCRdb, only in-frame clones are kept and a portion is missing. The sample shows 210,000 or so clones, 90% to 95% of them seen only once. Germline CDR1 MGHDK, CDR2 SYGVNS. CDR3 size: 14 residues. Trimming removed 3 bases from V and 0 bases from J, with 3 bases in between. Specimen: blood. The chain couples TRBV25-1 to TRBJ2-6, with unresolved D. This receptor was identified in a man between 25 and 39 years old in good health. The CDR3: CASSDLSGANVLTF. In DNA, the CDR3 is TGTGCCAGCAGTGACCTCTCTGGGGCCAACGTCCTGACTTTC.